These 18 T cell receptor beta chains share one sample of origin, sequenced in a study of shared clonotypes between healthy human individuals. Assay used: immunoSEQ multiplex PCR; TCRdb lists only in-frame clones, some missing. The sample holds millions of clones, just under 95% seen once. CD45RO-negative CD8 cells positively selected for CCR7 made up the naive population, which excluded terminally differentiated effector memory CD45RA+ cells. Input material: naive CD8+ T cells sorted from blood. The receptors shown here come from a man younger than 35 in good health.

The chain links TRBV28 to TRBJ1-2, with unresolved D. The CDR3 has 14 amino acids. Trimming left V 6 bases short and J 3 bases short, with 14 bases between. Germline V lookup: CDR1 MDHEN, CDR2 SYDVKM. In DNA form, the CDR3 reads TGTGCCAGCAGCCCAGATACAAGGGACTATGGCTACACCTTC. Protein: CASSPDTRDYGYTF.

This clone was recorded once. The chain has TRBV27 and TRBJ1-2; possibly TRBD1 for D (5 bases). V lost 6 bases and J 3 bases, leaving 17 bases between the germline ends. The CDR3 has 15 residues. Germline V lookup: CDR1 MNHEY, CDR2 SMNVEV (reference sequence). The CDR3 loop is CASSPSQDNYYGYTF. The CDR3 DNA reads TGTGCCAGCAGCCCATCGCAGGACAACTACTATGGCTACACCTTC.

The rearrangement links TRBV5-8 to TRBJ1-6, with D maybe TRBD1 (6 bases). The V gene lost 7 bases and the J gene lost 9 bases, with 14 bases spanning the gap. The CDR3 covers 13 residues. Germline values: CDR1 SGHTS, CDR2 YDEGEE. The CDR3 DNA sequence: TGTGCCAGCCAGCAGGGGTACGGTTCACCCCTCCACTTT. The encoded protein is CASQQGYGSPLHF.

The chain's CDR3 is CASSLAGAYGTSQPQHF. In DNA, the CDR3 is TGTGCCAGCAGCTTGGCTGGGGCTTATGGTACTAGTCAGCCCCAGCATTTT. This chain links TRBV5-6 with TRBJ1-5, with TRBD1 as a possible D gene (5 bases). There are 17 residues in the CDR3. Deletions cut 0 bases from V and 6 bases from J, with 19 bases between. CDR1 is SGHDT and CDR2 is YYEEEE in the germline V gene.

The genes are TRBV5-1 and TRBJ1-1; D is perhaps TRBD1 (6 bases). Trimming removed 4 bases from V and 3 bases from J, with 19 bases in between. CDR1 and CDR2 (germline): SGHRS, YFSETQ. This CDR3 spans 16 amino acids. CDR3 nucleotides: TGCGCCAGCAGCCTGGGACCGGGGGCCGCGGACACTGAAGCTTTCTTT. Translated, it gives CASSLGPGAADTEAFF.

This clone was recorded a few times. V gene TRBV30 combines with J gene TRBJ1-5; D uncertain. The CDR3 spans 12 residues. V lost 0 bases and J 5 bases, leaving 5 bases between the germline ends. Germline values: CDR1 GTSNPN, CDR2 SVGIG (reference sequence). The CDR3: CAWSVYDQPQHF. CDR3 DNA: TGTGCCTGGAGTGTGTACGATCAGCCCCAGCATTTT. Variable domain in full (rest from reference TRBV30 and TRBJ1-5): SQTIHQWPATLVQPVGSPLSLECTVEGTSNPNLYWYRQAAGRGLQLLFYSVGIGQISSEVPQNLSASRPQDRQFILSSKKLLLSDSGFYLCAWSVYDQPQHFGDGTRLSIL.

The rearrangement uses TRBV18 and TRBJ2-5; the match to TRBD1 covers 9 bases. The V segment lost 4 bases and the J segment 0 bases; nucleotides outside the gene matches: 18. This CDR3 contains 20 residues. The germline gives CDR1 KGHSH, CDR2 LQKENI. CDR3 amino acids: CASSRSQGADWAGDQETQYF. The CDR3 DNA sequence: TGTGCCAGCTCACGTTCACAGGGGGCAGACTGGGCGGGAGACCAAGAGACCCAGTACTTC.

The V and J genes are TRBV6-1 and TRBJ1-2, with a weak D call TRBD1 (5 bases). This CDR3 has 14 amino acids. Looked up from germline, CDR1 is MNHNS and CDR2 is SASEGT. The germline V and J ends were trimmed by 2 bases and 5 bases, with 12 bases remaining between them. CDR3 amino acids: CASSEIGTVYGYTF. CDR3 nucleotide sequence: TGTGCCAGCAGTGAAATTGGGACGGTTTATGGCTACACCTTC.

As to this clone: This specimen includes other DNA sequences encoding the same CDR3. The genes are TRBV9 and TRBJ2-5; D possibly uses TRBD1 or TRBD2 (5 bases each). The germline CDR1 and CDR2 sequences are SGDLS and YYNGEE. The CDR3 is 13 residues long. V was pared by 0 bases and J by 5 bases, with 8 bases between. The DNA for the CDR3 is TGTGCCAGCAGCGTAGGAGGGGCGGAGACCCAGTACTTC. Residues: CASSVGGAETQYF.

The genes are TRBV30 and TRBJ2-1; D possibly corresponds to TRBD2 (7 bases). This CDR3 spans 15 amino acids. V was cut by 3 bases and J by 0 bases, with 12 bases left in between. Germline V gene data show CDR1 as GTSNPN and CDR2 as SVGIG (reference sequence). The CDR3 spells CAWSGGGLSYNEQFF. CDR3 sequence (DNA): TGTGCCTGGAGCGGCGGGGGCCTCTCCTACAATGAGCAGTTCTTC.

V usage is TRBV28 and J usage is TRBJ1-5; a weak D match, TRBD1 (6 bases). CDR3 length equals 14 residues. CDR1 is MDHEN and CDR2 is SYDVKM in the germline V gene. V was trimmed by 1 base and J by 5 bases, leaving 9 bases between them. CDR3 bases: TGTGCCAGCAGTTTATCAGGGGCCTATCAGCCCCAGCATTTT. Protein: CASSLSGAYQPQHF.

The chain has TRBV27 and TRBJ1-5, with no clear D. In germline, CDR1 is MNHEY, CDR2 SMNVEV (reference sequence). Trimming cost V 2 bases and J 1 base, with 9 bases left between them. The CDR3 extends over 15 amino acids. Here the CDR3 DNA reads TGTGCCAGCAGTTTAGTAGGGTACAGCAATCAGCCCCAGCATTTT. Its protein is CASSLVGYSNQPQHF.

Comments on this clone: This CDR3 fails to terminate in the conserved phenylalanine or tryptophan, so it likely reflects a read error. In DNA form, the CDR3 reads TGTGCCTGGAGTCTATCAGGGGGTACTGAAGCTTTCTCT. Its translation is CAWSLSGGTEAFS. The chain recombines TRBV30 with TRBJ1-1; 7 bases are a match to TRBD1. The CDR3 runs to 13 residues. The ends lost 2 bases at V and 5 bases at J; junction bases unmatched: 5. Looked up from germline, CDR1 is GTSNPN and CDR2 is SVGIG (reference sequence).

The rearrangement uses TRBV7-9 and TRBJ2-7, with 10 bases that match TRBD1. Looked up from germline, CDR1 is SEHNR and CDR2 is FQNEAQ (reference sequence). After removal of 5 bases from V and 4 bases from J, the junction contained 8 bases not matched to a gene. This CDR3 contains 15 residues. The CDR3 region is CASSLRTGGNYEQYF. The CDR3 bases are TGTGCCAGCAGCCTCCGGACAGGGGGAAATTACGAGCAGTACTTC.

CDR3 amino acids: CASSWGTAYEQYF. CDR3 nucleotide sequence: TGTGCCAGCAGCTGGGGGACTGCTTACGAGCAGTACTTC. The chain links TRBV7-2 to TRBJ2-7, with D possibly matching TRBD2 (6 bases). The CDR3 loop spans 13 amino acids. Trimming removed 4 bases at V and 4 bases at J, with 11 bases between. Germline CDR1 is SGHTA and CDR2 is FQGNSA.

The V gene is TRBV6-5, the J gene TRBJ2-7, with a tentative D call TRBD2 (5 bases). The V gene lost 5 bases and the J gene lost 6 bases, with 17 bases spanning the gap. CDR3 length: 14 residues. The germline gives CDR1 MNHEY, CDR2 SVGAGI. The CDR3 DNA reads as TGTGCCAGCAGTGTGACTACTGAGAGCTTCGAGCAGTACTTC. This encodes CASSVTTESFEQYF.

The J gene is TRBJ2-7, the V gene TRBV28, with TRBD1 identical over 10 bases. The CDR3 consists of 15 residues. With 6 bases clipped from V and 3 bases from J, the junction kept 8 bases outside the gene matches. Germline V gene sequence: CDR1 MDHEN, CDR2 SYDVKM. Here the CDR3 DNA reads TGTGCCAGCAGCCTGGGACAGGGGCTCCTCTACGAGCAGTACTTC. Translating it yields CASSLGQGLLYEQYF. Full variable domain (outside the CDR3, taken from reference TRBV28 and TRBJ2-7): DVKVTQSSRYLVKRTGEKVFLECVQDMDHENMFWYRQDPGLGLRLIYFSYDVKMKEKGDIPEGYSVSREKKERFSLILESASTNQTSMYLCASSLGQGLLYEQYFGPGTRLTVT.

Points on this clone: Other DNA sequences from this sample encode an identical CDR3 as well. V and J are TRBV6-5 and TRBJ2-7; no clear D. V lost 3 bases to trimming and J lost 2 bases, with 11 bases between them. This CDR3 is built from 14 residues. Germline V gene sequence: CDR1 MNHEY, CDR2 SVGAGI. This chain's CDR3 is CASSYFGPTYEQYF. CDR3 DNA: TGTGCCAGCAGTTATTTTGGGCCCACCTACGAGCAGTACTTC.